This T cell receptor (beta chain) was profiled in a study of early T cells in non-severe SARS-CoV-2 infection. General study points: A preference for anti-spike CD8 responses marked VDJdb matching, which missed private and CD4 specificities.

This clonotype was picked up a small number of times. What it recognizes is unknown. Individual cDNA molecules carried attached unique molecular identifiers. TCRdb re-analysed the 5' RACE reads in MiXCR, keeping a single row per CDR3 protein. The sample consists of 85,000 to 100,000 distinct CDR3 sequences, approximately 10% of them appearing once. This sample comprised whole blood, obtained at baseline. This sequence originates from an adult who was a healthcare worker with PCR-confirmed SARS-CoV-2 infection or an uninfected control (not recorded which).

DNA for the CDR3: TGCAGTGCTAGTGCGACTAGCGGCTACAATGAGCAGTTCTTC. This gives the protein CSASATSGYNEQFF. The chain has TRBV20-1 and TRBJ2-1, with TRBD2 matching over 9 bases. V gave up 3 bases and J gave up 3 bases; unmatched junction bases: 3. Per germline, CDR1 DFQATT and CDR2 SNEGSKA (reference sequence). The CDR3 covers 14 residues.